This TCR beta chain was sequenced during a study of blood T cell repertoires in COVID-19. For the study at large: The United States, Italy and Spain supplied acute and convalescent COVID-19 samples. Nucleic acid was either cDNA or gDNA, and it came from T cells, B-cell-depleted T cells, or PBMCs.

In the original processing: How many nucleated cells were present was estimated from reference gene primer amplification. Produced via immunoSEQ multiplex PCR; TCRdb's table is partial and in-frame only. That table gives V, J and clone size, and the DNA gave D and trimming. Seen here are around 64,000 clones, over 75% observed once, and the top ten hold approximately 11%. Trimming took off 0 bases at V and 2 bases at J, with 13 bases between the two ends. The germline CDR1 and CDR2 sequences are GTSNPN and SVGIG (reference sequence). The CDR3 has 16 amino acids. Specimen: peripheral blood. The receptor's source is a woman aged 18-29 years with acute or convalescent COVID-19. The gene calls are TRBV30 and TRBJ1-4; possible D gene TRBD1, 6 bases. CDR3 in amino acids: CAWSVQQGPTNEKLFF. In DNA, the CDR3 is TGTGCCTGGAGTGTACAACAGGGCCCCACTAATGAAAAACTGTTTTTT.